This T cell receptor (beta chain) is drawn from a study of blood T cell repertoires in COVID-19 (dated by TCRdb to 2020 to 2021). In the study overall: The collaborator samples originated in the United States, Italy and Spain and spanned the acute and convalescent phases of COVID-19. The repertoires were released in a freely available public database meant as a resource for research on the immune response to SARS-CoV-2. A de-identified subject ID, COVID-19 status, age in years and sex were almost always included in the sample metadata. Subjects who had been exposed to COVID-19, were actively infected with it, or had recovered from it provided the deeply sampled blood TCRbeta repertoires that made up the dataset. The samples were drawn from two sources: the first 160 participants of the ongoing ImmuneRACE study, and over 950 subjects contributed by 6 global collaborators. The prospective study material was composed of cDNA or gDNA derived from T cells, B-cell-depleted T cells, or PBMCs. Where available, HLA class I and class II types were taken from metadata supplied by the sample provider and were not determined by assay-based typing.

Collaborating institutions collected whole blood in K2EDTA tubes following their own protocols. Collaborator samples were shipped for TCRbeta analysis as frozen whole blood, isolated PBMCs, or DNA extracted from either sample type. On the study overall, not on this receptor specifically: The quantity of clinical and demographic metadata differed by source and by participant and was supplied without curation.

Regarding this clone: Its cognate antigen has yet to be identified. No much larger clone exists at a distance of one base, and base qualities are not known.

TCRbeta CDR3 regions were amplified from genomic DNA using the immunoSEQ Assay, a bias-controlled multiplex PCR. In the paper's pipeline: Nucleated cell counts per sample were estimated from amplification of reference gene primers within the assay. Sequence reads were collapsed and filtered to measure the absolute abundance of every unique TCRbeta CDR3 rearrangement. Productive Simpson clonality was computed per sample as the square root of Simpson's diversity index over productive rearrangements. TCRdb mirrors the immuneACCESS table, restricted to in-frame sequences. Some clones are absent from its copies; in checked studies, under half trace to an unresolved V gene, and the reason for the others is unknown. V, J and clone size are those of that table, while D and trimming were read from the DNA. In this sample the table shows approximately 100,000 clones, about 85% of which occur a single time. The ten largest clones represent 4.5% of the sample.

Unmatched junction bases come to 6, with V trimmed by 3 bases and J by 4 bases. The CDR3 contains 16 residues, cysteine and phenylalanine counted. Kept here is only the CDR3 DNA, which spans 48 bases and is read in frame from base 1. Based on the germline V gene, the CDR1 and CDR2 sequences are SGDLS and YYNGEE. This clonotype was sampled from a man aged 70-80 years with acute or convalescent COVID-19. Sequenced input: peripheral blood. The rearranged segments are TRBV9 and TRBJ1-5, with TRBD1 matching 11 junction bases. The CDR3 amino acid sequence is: CASSAAGTGGNQPQHF. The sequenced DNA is TGTGCCAGCAGCGCTGCCGGGACAGGGGGAAATCAGCCCCAGCATTTT.